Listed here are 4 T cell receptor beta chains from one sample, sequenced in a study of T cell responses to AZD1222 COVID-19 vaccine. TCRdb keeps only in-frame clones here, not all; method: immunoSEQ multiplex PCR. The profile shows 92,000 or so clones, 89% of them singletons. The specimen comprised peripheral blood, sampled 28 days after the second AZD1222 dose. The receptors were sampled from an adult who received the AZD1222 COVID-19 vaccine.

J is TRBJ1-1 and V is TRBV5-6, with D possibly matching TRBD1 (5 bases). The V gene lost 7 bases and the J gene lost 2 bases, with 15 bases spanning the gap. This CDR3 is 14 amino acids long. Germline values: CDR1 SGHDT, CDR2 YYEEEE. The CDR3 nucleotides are TGTGCCAGCGACGGGGGAAGGGGTAACACTGAAGCTTTCTTT. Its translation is CASDGGRGNTEAFF.

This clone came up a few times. CDR3 nucleotides: TGTGCCAGCAGCACCACTAGCGGGGGGTACAATGAGCAGTTCTTC. Its protein product is CASSTTSGGYNEQFF. This chain uses TRBV6-4 with TRBJ2-1; 12 nucleotides line up with TRBD2. Per germline, CDR1 MRHNA and CDR2 SNTAGT. Unmatched junction bases numbered 4, after V lost 6 bases and J lost 4 bases. The CDR3 loop spans 15 amino acids.

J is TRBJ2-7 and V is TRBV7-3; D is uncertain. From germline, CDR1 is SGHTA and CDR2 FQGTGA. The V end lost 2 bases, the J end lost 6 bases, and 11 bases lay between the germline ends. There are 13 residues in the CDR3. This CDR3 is CASSLWASTEQYF. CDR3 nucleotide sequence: TGTGCCAGCAGCTTATGGGCATCCACCGAGCAGTACTTC.

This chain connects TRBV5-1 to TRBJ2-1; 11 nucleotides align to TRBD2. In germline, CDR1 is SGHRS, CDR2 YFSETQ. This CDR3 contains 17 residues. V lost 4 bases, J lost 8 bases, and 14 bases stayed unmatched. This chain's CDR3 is CASSPFLRPSGGYEQFF. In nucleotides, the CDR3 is TGCGCCAGCAGCCCTTTTTTACGGCCTAGCGGGGGGTATGAGCAGTTCTTC. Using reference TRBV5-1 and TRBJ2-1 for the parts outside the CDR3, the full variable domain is KAGVTQTPRYLIKTRGQQVTLSCSPISGHRSVSWYQQTPGQGLQFLFEYFSETQRNKGNFPGRFSGRQFSNSRSEMNVSTLELGDSALYLCASSPFLRPSGGYEQFFGPGTRLTVL.